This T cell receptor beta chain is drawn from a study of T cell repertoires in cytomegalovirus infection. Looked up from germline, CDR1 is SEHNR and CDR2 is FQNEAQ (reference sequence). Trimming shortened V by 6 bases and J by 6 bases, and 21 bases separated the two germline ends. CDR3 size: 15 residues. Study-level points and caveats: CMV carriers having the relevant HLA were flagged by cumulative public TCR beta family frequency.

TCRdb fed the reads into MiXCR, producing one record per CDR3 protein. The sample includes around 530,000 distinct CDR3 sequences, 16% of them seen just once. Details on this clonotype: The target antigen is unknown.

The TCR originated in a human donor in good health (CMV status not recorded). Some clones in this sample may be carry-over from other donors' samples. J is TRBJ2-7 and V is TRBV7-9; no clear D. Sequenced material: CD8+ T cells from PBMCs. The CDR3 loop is CASSPSNHPPPEQYF. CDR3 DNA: TGTGCCAGCAGTCCCTCAAATCATCCTCCTCCCGAGCAGTACTTC.